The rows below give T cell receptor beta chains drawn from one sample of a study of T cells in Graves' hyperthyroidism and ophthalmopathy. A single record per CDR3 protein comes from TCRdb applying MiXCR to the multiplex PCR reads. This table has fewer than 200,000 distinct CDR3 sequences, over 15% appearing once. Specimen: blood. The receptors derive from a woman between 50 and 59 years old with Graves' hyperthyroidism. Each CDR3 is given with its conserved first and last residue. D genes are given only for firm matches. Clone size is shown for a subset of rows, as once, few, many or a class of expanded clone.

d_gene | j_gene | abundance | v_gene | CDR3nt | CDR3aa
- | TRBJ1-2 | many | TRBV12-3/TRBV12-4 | TGTGCCAGCAGTAGGGGTTATGGCTACACCTTC | CASSRGYGYTF
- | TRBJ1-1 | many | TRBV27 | TGTGCCAGCAGTCCCCCCGGACAGCGACAAAGGGCTTTCTTT | CASSPPGQRQRAFF
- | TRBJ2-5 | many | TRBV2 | TGTGCCAGCAGTGCGATTGAGACCCAGTACTTC | CASSAIETQYF
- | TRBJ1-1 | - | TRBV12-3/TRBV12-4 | TGTGCCAGCACCCAGGGCTGGTGGAGAACTGAAGCTTTCTTT | CASTQGWWRTEAFF
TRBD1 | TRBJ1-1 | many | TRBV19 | TGTGCCAGTAGTATGGGACAGTTGGCGAACACTGAAGCTTTCTTT | CASSMGQLANTEAFF
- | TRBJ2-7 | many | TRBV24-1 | TGTGCCACCAGTGATAGACAGTCATACGAGCAGTACTTC | CATSDRQSYEQYF
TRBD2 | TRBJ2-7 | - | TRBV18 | TGTGCCAGCTCATCAGGACTAGCGGGGGGTGGAACCTACGAGCAGTACTTC | CASSSGLAGGGTYEQYF
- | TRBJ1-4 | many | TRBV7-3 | TGTGCCAGATGCTTGGGGGGGGGATCGTTTTCACTGTTTTTT | CARCLGGGSFSLFF
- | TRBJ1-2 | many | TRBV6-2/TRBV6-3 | TGTGCCAGCAGTTACTTCCGGGACACGAGAGGCTACACCTTC | CASSYFRDTRGYTF
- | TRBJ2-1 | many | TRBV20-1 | TGCAGTCCGGGATGGGGTAGTGAGCAGTTCTTC | CSPGWGSEQFF
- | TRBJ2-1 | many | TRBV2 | TGTGCCAGCAGTGGACTAGTCAGTGAGCAGTTCTTC | CASSGLVSEQFF
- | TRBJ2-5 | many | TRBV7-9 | TGTGCCAGCAGCTTGAGCGGAGCTCAAGAGACCCAGTACTTC | CASSLSGAQETQYF
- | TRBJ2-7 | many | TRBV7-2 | TGTGCCAGCAGCTACGGAGGGGCCCATGAGCAGTACTTC | CASSYGGAHEQYF
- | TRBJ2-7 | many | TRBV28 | TGTGCCAGCCTCGGGACGGAAGCCCCCTACGAGCAGTACTTC | CASLGTEAPYEQYF
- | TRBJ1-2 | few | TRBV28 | TGTGCCAGCAGTGCGGGGAATAACTATGGCTACACCTTC | CASSAGNNYGYTF
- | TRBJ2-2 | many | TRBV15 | TGTGCCACCAGCAGAGATAGTAGCACCGGGGAGCTGTTTTTT | CATSRDSSTGELFF
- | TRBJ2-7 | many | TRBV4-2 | TGTGCCAGCAGCCAAAACACAGGGATCGGCTACGAGCAGTACTTC | CASSQNTGIGYEQYF
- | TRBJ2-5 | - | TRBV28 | TGTGCCAGCAGTTCAAAACGCGGGGACACGCAAGAGACCCAGTACTTC | CASSSKRGDTQETQYF
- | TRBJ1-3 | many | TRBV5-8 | TGTGCCAGCAGCCACTACCGGCATGGAAACACCATATATTTT | CASSHYRHGNTIYF
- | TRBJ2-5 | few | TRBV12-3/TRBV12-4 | TGTGCCAGCAGTTTCATCGGGGGCCCAGCAGGGGAGACCCAGTACTTC | CASSFIGGPAGETQYF
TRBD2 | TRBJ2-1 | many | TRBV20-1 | TGCAGTGCTAGAGATGCAATAGCGGGGTACAATGAGCAGTTCTTC | CSARDAIAGYNEQFF
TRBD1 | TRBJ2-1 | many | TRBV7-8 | TGTGCCAGCAGCTTAGGGACAGGGGTATTGGGTGAGCAGTTCTTC | CASSLGTGVLGEQFF
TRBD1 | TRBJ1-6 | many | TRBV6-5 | TGTGCCAGCAGTTACGGGACAGACTCCTATAATTCACCCCTCCACTTT | CASSYGTDSYNSPLHF
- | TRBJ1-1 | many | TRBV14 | TGTGCCAGCAGCCAATTGTCGGAAGCTTTCTTT | CASSQLSEAFF
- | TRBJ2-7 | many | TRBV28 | TGTGCCAGCAGTTTATGGGACCAGACACCCGAGAAGGAGCAGTACTTC | CASSLWDQTPEKEQYF
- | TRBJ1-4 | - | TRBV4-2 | TGTGCCAGCAGCCAAGACCGAGAAAAACTGTTTTTT | CASSQDREKLFF
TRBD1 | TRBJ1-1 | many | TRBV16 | TGTGCCAGCAGCCAGGGACAGGGGGCAGTGAACACTGAAGCTTTCTTT | CASSQGQGAVNTEAFF
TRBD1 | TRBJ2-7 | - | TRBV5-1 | TGCGCCAGCAGCTTCCCGGACAGGGGCCAAGCGTACTTC | CASSFPDRGQAYF
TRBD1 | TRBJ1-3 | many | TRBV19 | TGTGCCAGTAGTAGCCCAGGGACAGCGCTCTCTGGAAACACCATATATTTT | CASSSPGTALSGNTIYF
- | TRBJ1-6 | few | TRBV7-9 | TGTGCCAGCTCCAGAGACTCCTATAATTCACTCCTCCACTTT | CASSRDSYNSLLHF
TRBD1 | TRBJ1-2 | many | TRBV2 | TGTGCCAGCAGTGATGCGCGACAGGGTAACTATGGCTACACCTTC | CASSDARQGNYGYTF
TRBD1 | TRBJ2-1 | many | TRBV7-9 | TGTGCCAGGAGCGACAGGGGCCACAATGAGCAGTTCTTC | CARSDRGHNEQFF
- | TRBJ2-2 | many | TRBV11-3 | TGTGCCAGCAGCTTAAGGGGTAACACCGGGGAGCTGTTTTTT | CASSLRGNTGELFF
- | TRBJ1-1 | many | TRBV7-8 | TGTGCCAGCAGCTTAGCGGGGGCGATCACTGAAGCTTTCTTT | CASSLAGAITEAFF
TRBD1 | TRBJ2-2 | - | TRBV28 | TGTGCCAGCATTCTGACAGGGGCCGGGGAGCTGTTTTTT | CASILTGAGELFF
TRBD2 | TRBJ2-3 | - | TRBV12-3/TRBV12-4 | TGTGCCAGCAGTAGTAACGCGGGAGCTGGAGATACGCAGTATTTT | CASSSNAGAGDTQYF
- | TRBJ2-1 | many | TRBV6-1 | TGTGCCAGCGAGGAAGGGGATCACCTCGGGATAGGGCAGTTCTTC | CASEEGDHLGIGQFF
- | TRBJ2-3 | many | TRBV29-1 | TGCAGCGCTTCGAGGGGGGGAGAAGGCACAGATACGCAGTATTTT | CSASRGGEGTDTQYF
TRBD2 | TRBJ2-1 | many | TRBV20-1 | TGCAGTGCTGTTAGCGGGGGGCCCTACAATGAGCAGTTCTTC | CSAVSGGPYNEQFF
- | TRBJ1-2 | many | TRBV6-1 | TGTGCCAGCACAGGGAACTATGGCTACACCTTC | CASTGNYGYTF
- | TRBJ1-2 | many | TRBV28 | TGTGCCAGCGCAACAAGGGTCTCGGGCTACACCTTC | CASATRVSGYTF
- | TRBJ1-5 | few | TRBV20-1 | TGCAGTGCTAGGGACAGTGGCAATCAGCCCCAGCATTTT | CSARDSGNQPQHF
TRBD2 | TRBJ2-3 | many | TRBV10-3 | TGTGCCATCTCTAGCGGATACACAGATACGCAGTATTTT | CAISSGYTDTQYF
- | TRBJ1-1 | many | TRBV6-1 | TGTGCCAGCACTGCCGGGTTCTCCACTGAAGCTTTCTTT | CASTAGFSTEAFF
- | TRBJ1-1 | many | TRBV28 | TGTGCCAGCCGGGACCGCATGAACACTGAAGCTTTCTTT | CASRDRMNTEAFF
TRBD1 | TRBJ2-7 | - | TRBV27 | TGTGCCAGCAGTTTATGGGGGACAGGGGGTGAAGAGCAGTACTTC | CASSLWGTGGEEQYF
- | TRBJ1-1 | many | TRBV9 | TGTGCCAGCAGCGTAGCATCCGGGGGGGCCACTGAAGCTTTCTTT | CASSVASGGATEAFF
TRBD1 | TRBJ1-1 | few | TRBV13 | TGTGCCAGCAGCCCTGGATTTTTTGGACAGGAGAACACTGAAGCTTTCTTT | CASSPGFFGQENTEAFF